This T cell receptor beta chain was captured by sequencing in a study of T cells in Graves' hyperthyroidism and ophthalmopathy. Study-wide results and caveats: The majority of expanded thyroid clonotypes above 0.001 also appeared in blood.

This clonotype was recorded many times. Antigen unknown. Using RNA transcripts as the source, TCR beta CDR3 regions were amplified. A set of HTBI primers served as the primers for a first-round RT-PCR of the TCR CDR3. TCRdb called the multiplex PCR reads again in MiXCR, with one record for every CDR3 protein. The table shows under 300,000 distinct CDR3 sequences, with about 15% occurring only once. Patients were aged 18 to 65, had disease duration under 2 months, and had newly diagnosed hyperthyroidism. Uncontrolled infection, other autoimmune disease, pregnancy and lactation each barred patients from inclusion. This CDR3 is built from 16 residues. The germline V and J ends were trimmed by 0 bases and 0 bases, with 11 bases remaining between them. Germline lookup yields CDR1 MNHEY and CDR2 SVGAGI.

The sequence was obtained from a woman aged 50 to 60 with Graves' hyperthyroidism that later progressed to Graves' ophthalmopathy. Sequences were obtained from blood. The rearrangement joins TRBV6-5 to TRBJ1-1; unclear D gene. This CDR3 reads CASSYSSGSMNTEAFF. CDR3 coding DNA: TGTGCCAGCAGTTACTCGAGTGGGAGCATGAACACTGAAGCTTTCTTT.